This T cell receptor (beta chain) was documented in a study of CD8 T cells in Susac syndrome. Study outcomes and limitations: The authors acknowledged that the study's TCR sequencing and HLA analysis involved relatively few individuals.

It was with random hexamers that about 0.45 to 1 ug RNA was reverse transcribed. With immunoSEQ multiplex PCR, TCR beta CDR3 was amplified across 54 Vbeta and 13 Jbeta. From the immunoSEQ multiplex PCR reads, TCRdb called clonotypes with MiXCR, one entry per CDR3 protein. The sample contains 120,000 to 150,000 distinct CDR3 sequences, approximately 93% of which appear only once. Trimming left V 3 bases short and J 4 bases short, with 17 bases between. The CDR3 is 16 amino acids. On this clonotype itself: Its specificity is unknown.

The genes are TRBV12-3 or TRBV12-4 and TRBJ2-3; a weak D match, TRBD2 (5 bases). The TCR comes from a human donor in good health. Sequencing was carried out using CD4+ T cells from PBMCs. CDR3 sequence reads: CASSFSLFEGSDTQYF. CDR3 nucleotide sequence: TGTGCCAGCAGTTTTTCCCTATTTGAGGGATCAGATACGCAGTATTTT.